The entry that follows covers one T cell receptor (beta chain) sequence. Its antigen is not known. The sample originates from a study of CXCR3-negative and CXCR3-positive naive CD8 T cells. cDNA libraries for TRB were generated by 5' RACE incorporating UMI labels. One entry per CDR3 protein, without DNA, is what TCRdb gives after re-calling the 5' RACE reads. Its table records 130,000 to 150,000 distinct CDR3 sequences. Broader study findings: More hydrophobic TRB CDR3s occurred in CXCR3-positive than in CXCR3-negative naive cells.

Germline lookup yields CDR1 SGHRS and CDR2 YFSETQ. This CDR3 is built from 14 residues. This TCR was recovered from a human donor in good health. Some clones in this sample may be carry-over from other donors' samples. V usage is TRBV5-1 and J usage is TRBJ2-2; TCRdb calls TRBD1, which cannot be checked without DNA. Sequences were obtained from naive CXCR3+ CD8+ T cells from blood. The sample's subset: CD45RO-CCR7+CD27+CD95- naive CD8+ T cells expressing CXCR3 (TNR3+). CDR3 sequence: CASSRQGNTGELFF. The variable domain in full, completed from reference TRBV5-1 and TRBJ2-2, reads KAGVTQTPRYLIKTRGQQVTLSCSPISGHRSVSWYQQTPGQGLQFLFEYFSETQRNKGNFPGRFSGRQFSNSRSEMNVSTLELGDSALYLCASSRQGNTGELFFGEGSRLTVL.